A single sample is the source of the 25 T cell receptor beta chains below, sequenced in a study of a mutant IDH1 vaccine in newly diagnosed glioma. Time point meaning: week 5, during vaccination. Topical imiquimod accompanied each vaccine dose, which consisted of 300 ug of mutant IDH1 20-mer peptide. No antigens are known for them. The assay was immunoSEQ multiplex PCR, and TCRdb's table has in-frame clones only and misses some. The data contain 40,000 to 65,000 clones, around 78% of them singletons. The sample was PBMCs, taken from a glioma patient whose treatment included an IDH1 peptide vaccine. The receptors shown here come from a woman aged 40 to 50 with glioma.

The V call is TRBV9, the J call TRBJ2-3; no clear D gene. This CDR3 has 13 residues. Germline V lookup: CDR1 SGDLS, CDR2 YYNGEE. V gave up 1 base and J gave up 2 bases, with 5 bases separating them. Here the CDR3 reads CASSVISTDTQYF. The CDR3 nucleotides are TGTGCCAGCAGCGTAATCTCCACAGATACGCAGTATTTT.

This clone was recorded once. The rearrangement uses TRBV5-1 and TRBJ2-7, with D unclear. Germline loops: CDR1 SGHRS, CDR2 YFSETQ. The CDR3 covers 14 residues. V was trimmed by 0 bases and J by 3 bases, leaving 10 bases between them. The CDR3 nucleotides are TGCGCCAGCAGCTTGGCTGAGGAAAGCTACGAGCAGTACTTC. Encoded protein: CASSLAEESYEQYF.

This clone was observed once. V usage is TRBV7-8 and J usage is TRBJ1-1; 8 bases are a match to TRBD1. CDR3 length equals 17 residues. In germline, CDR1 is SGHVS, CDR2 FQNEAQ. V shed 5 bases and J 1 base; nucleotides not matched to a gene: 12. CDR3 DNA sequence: TGTGCCAGCAGCCCACACCGGACAGGGCCCCCGAACACTGAAGCTTTCTTT. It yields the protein CASSPHRTGPPNTEAFF.

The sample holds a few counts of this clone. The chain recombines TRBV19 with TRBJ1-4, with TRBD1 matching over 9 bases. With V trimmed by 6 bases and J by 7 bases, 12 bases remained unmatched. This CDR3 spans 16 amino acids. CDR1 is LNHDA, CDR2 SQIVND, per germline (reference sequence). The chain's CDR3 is CASSIYPGQGPEKLFF. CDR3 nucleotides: TGTGCCAGTAGCATCTACCCGGGACAGGGACCTGAAAAACTGTTTTTT.

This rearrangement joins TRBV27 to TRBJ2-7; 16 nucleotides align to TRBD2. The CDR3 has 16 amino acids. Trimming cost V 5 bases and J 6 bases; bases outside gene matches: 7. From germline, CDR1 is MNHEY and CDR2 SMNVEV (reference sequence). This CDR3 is CASSPGTSGGAFEQYF. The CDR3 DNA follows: TGTGCCAGCAGTCCTGGGACTAGCGGGGGGGCTTTCGAGCAGTACTTC.

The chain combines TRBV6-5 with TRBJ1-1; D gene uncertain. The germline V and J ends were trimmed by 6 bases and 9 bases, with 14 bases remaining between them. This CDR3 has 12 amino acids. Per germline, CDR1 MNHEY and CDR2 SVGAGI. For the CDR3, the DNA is TGTGCCAGCAGCCCGGACCGTAAAAAAGCTTTCTTT. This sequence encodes CASSPDRKKAFF.

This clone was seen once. CDR3 in amino acids: CASSWPGGGEKLFF. CDR3 nucleotides: TGTGCCAGCAGTTGGCCCGGAGGCGGTGAAAAACTGTTTTTT. This chain joins TRBV6-6 and TRBJ1-4, with D unclear. Trimming took off 4 bases at V and 7 bases at J, with 13 bases between the two ends. The CDR3 consists of 14 residues. From germline, CDR1 is MNHNY and CDR2 SVGAGI (reference sequence).

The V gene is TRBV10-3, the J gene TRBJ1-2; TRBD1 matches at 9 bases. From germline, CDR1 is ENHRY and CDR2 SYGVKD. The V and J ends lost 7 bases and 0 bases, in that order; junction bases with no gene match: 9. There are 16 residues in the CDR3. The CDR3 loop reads CAIKQGAEGANYGYTF. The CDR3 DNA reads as TGTGCCATCAAACAGGGGGCGGAGGGAGCTAACTATGGCTACACCTTC.

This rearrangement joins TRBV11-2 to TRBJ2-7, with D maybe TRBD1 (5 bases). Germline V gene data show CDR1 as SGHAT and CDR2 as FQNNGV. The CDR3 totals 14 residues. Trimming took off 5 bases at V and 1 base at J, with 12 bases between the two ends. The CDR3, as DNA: TGTGCCAGCAGCCCGTCAACAGGTTCCTACGAGCAGTACTTC. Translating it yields CASSPSTGSYEQYF.

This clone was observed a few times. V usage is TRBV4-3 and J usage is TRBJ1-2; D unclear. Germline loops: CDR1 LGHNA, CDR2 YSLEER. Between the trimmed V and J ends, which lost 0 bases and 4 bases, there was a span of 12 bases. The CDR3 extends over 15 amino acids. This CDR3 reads CASSQDGLDLYGYTF. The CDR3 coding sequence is TGCGCCAGCAGCCAAGATGGCCTCGACCTCTATGGCTACACCTTC.

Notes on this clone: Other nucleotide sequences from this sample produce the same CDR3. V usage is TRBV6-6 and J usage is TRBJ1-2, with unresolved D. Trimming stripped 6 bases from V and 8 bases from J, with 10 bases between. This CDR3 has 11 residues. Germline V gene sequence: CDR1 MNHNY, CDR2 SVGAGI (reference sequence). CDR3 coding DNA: TGTGCCAGCAGCCCTCAAGGCGGCTACACCTTC. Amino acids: CASSPQGGYTF.

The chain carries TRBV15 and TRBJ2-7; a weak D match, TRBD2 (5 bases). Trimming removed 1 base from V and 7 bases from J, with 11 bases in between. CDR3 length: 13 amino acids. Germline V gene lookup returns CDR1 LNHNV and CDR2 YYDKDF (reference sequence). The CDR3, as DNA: TGTGCCACCAGCAGAGGGGCTCAGCGGGAGCAGTACTTC. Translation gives CATSRGAQREQYF.

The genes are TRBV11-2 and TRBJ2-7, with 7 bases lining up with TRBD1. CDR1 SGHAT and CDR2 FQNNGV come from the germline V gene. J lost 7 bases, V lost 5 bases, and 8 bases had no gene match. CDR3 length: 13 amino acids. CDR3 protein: CASSLLGGLEQYF. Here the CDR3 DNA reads TGTGCCAGCAGCCTCCTAGGGGGCTTAGAGCAGTACTTC. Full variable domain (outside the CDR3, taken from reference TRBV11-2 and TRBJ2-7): EAGVAQSPRYKIIEKRQSVAFWCNPISGHATLYWYQQILGQGPKLLIQFQNNGVVDDSQLPKDRFSAERLKGVDSTLKIQPAKLEDSAVYLCASSLLGGLEQYFGPGTRLTVT.

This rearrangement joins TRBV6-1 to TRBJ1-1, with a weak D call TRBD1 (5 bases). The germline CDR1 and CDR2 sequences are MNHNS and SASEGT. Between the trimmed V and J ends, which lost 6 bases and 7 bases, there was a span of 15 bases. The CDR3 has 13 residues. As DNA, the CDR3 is TGTGCCAGCAGCGGGTGGGGGGACTTTGAAGCTTTCTTT. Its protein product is CASSGWGDFEAFF.

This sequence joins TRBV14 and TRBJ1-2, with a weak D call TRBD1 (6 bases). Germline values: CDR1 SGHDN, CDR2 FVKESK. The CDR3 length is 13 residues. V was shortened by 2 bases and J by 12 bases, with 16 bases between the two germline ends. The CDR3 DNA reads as TGTGCCAGCAGCCAAACCGGGACATACAGGGACACCTTC. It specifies CASSQTGTYRDTF.

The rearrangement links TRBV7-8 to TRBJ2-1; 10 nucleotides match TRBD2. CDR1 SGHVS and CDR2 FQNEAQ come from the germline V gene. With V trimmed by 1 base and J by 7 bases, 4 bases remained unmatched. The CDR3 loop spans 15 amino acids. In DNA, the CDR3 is TGTGCCAGCAGCTTAGTTGGTAGCGGGGGGAATGAGCAGTTCTTC. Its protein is CASSLVGSGGNEQFF.

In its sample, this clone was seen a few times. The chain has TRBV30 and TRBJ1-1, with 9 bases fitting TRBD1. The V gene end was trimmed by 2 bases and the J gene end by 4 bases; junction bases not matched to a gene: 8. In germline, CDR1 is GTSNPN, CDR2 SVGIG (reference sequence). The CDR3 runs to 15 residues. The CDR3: CAWSKRDRDVTEAFF. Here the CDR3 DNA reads TGTGCCTGGAGTAAACGGGACAGGGATGTCACTGAAGCTTTCTTT.

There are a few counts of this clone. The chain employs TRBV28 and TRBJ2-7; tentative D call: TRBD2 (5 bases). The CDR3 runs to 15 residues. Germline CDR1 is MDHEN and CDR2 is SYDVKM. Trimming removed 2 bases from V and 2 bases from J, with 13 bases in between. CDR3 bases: TGTGCCAGCAGTTTAATTGGCGGGCCGACCTACGAGCAGTACTTC. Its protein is CASSLIGGPTYEQYF.

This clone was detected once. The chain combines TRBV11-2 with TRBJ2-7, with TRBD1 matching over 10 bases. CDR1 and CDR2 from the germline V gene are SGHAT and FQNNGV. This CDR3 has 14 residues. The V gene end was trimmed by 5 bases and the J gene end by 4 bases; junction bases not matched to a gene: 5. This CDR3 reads CASSRGTGAYEQYF. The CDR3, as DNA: TGTGCCAGCAGCCGTGGGACAGGGGCTTACGAGCAGTACTTC. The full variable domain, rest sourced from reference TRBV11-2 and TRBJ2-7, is EAGVAQSPRYKIIEKRQSVAFWCNPISGHATLYWYQQILGQGPKLLIQFQNNGVVDDSQLPKDRFSAERLKGVDSTLKIQPAKLEDSAVYLCASSRGTGAYEQYFGPGTRLTVT.

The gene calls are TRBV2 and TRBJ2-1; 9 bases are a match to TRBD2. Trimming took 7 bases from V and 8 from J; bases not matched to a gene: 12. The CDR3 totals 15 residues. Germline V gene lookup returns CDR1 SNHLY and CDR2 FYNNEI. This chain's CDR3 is CASNRTSASEDEQFF. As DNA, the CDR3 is TGTGCCAGCAACAGGACTAGCGCAAGTGAGGATGAGCAGTTCTTC.

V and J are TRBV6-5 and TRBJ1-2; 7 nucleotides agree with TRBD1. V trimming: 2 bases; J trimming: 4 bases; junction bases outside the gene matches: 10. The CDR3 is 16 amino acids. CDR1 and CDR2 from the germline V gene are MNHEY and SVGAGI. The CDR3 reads CASSYGTATGAYGYTF. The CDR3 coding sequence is TGTGCCAGCAGTTACGGGACCGCTACAGGGGCCTATGGCTACACCTTC.

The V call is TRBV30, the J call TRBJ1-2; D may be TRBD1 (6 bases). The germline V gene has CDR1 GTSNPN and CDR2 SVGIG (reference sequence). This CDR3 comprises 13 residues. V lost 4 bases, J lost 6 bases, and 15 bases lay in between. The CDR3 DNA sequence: TGTGCCTGGAACAAGCAGGGGCGGGATGGCTACACCTTC. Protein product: CAWNKQGRDGYTF.

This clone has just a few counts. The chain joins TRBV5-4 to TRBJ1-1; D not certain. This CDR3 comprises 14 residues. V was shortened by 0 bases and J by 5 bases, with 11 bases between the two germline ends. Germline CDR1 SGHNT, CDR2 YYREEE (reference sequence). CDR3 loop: CASSLAGRGTEAFF. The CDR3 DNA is TGTGCCAGCAGCTTGGCGGGTCGAGGGACTGAAGCTTTCTTT.

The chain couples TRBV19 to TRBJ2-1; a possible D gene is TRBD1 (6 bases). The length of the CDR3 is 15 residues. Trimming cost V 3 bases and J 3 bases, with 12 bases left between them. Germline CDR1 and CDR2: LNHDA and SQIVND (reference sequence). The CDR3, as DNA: TGTGCCAGTAGTATTGAGGGGGTCATCTACAATGAGCAGTTCTTC. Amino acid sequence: CASSIEGVIYNEQFF.

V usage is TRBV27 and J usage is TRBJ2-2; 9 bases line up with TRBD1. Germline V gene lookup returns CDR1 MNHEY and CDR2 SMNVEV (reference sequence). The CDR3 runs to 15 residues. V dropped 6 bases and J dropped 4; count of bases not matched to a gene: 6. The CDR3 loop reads CASRLTGGPTGELFF. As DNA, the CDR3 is TGTGCCAGCAGACTGACAGGGGGACCCACCGGGGAGCTGTTTTTT.